The source of this T cell receptor beta chain is a study of T cell responses to AZD1222 COVID-19 vaccine. Study-level findings and limits: Repertoire sampling was restricted to post-peak T cell response timepoints.

Assay: immunoSEQ multiplex PCR; the TCRdb copy retains only in-frame clones and omits some. Among some 89,000 clones listed, roughly 90% were seen once. As concerns this clone: The antigen is unknown.

The clonotype was recovered from an adult in good health. This specimen was peripheral blood, taken on day 0 of AZD1222 vaccination.

This CDR3 is CASSVNYGYTF. As DNA, the CDR3 is TGTGCCAGTAGTGTGAACTATGGCTACACCTTC. The chain is built from TRBV19 and TRBJ1-2; D is undetermined. Deletions cut 5 bases from V and 2 bases from J, with 3 bases between. Germline V gene sequence: CDR1 LNHDA, CDR2 SQIVND (reference sequence). The CDR3 contains 11 residues.